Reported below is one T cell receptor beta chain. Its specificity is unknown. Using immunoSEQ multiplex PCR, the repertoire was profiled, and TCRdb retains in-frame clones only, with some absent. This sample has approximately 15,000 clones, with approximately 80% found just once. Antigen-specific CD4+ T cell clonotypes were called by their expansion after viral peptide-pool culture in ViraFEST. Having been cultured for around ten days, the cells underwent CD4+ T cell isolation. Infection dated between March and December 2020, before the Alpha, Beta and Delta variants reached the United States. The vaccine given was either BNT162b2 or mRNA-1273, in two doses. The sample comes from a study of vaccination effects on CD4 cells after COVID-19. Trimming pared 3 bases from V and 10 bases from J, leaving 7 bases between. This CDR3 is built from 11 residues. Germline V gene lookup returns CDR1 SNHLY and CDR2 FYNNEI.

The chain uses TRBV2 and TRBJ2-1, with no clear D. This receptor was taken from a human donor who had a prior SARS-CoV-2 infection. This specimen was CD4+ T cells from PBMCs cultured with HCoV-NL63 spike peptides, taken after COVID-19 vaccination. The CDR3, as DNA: TGTGCCAGCAGTGATTATGACGAGCAGTTCTTC. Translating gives CASSDYDEQFF.